The sequence of this T cell receptor beta chain was determined in a study of radiation and T cells in renal cell carcinoma. Treatment meaning: treatment-naive control, cytoreductive nephrectomy. Treatment-naive patients without radiation supplied the control tumors at nephrectomy. The repertoire was sequenced with immunoSEQ multiplex PCR; TCRdb's copy has only in-frame clones and lacks some. The sample has some 16,000 clones, 58% seen once. CDR3 length: 14 residues. The V gene's germline CDR1 is SSHAT and CDR2 FNYEAQ (reference sequence). With V trimmed by 1 base and J by 4 bases, 3 bases remained unmatched.

The V call is TRBV7-7, the J call TRBJ2-5, with 7 positions matching TRBD2. The receptor was isolated from a man between 40 and 49 years old with renal cell carcinoma. This material consisted of tumor tissue, taken from a patient whose treatment was nephrectomy without radiotherapy. The CDR3 DNA is TGTGCCAGCAGCTTAGGTTCGGGGGGAGAGACCCAGTACTTC. Translated, it gives CASSLGSGGETQYF. Full variable domain (outside the CDR3, taken from reference TRBV7-7 and TRBJ2-5): GAGVSQSPRYKVTKRGQDVTLRCDPISSHATLYWYQQALGQGPEFLTYFNYEAQPDKSGLPSDRFSAERPEGSISTLTIQRTEQRDSAMYRCASSLGSGGETQYFGPGTRLLVL.